A selection of T cell receptor beta chains follows, all from one sample in a study of post-analysis software for immune sequencing data. In TCRdb, the PCR reads were re-called with MiXCR into one record per CDR3 protein. This table holds some 500,000 distinct CDR3 sequences, nearly 45% found once. Material for sequencing was blood. The receptor set was obtained from a girl aged 5 to 17 with multiple sclerosis. Each CDR3 is given with its conserved first and last residue. The order of the fields is J gene, D gene, clone size, CDR3 length, V gene, CDR3 DNA, CDR3 protein. A D gene is named only where the DNA matches it firmly. The size of a clone is reported for some rows only, either as once, few or many, or as a class for expanded clones.

>TRBJ2-3|.|.|15|TRBV28
TGTGCCAGCAGTCATGGACTTGCAGGCGTAGATACGCAGTATTTT
CASSHGLAGVDTQYF
>TRBJ2-5|.|few|17|TRBV3-1
TGTGCCAGCAGCCAAGAATTGACCGACACTTCCCAAGAGACCCAGTACTTC
CASSQELTDTSQETQYF
>TRBJ2-7|.|.|17|TRBV7-2
TGTGCCAGCAGCCTCCTCCCTGGTGCTAGCGACCCCTACGAGCAGTACTTC
CASSLLPGASDPYEQYF
>TRBJ1-1|.|.|13|TRBV6-2/TRBV6-3
TGTGCCAGCAGTGAACAGGGATACACTGAAGCTTTCTTT
CASSEQGYTEAFF
>TRBJ2-7|.|.|16|TRBV20-1
TGCAGTGCTAGAGAAGGGGAAGCGGGTGTCCCCTACGAGCAGTACTTC
CSAREGEAGVPYEQYF
>TRBJ1-5|TRBD1|.|14|TRBV6-5
TGTGCCAGCGGACAGGGGGTGTCCAATCAGCCCCAGCATTTT
CASGQGVSNQPQHF
>TRBJ2-7|.|.|12|TRBV7-2
TGTGCCAGCAACGACAATCACTACGAGCAGTACTTC
CASNDNHYEQYF
>TRBJ1-2|.|.|14|TRBV25-1
TGTGCCAGCAGTGAATCAAGCCCTAGGAATGGCTACACCTTC
CASSESSPRNGYTF
>TRBJ2-2|.|many|15|TRBV28
TGTGCCAGCAGTTCCGGGACACCTAACACCGGGGAGCTGTTTTTT
CASSSGTPNTGELFF
>TRBJ2-1|TRBD1|few|15|TRBV7-2
TGTGCCAGCAGCCCCAGGACAGGGTCGTGGAATGAGCAGTTCTTC
CASSPRTGSWNEQFF
>TRBJ2-3|.|few|21|TRBV4-2
TGTGCCAGCAGCCAAGAAGTGGGCGGGTTTGGTAGCGCATACCCTACAGATACGCAGTATTTT
CASSQEVGGFGSAYPTDTQYF
>TRBJ2-7|.|.|14|TRBV30
TGTGCCTGGAGGCCCGGGACCCAGGCATACGAGCAGTACTTC
CAWRPGTQAYEQYF
>TRBJ2-1|.|.|16|TRBV2
TGTGCCAGCAGCGCCGTCGAGGACACCGGCTACAATGAGCAGTTCTTC
CASSAVEDTGYNEQFF
>TRBJ2-5|TRBD2|.|16|TRBV12-3/TRBV12-4
TGTGCCAGCAGGGACGGACTAGCGGGAGGGCAAGAGACCCAGTACTTC
CASRDGLAGGQETQYF
>TRBJ1-2|TRBD1|.|16|TRBV12-3/TRBV12-4
TGTGCCAGCTCCCCGCAGGGGACAGGGGACTACTATGGCTACACCTTC
CASSPQGTGDYYGYTF
>TRBJ1-1|.|many|14|TRBV7-9
TGTGCCAGCAGCCAGACAGGAGGGAACACTGAAGCTTTCTTT
CASSQTGGNTEAFF
>TRBJ2-5|TRBD2|.|16|TRBV3-1
TGTGCCAGCAGCCAAGCGGGAGGCCCACAAAGGGAGACCCAGTACTTC
CASSQAGGPQRETQYF
>TRBJ1-2|.|many|17|TRBV6-4
TGTGCCAGCAGTCTTTCCCCCGAGACACCCGCACGCTTTGGCTACACCTTC
CASSLSPETPARFGYTF
>TRBJ2-7|.|.|12|TRBV20-1
TGCAGTGCTGAGACCACCGCCTACGAGCAGTACTTC
CSAETTAYEQYF
>TRBJ1-6|.|.|15|TRBV6-5
TGTGCCAGCAGTTACTCGGACTCTAAGGGTTCACCCCTCCACTTT
CASSYSDSKGSPLHF
>TRBJ1-4|.|.|14|TRBV12-3/TRBV12-4
TGTGCCAGCAGGCAGAGTCAGGAAGGGGAAAAACTGTTTTTT
CASRQSQEGEKLFF
>TRBJ2-2|.|.|14|TRBV29-1
TGCAGCGTTGTTTGGCCCGGGGAGGCCGGGGAGCTGTTTTTT
CSVVWPGEAGELFF
>TRBJ2-1|TRBD1|.|16|TRBV12-3/TRBV12-4
TGTGCCAGCAACACTCCGGGACAGGGTTTCTACAATGAGCAGTTCTTC
CASNTPGQGFYNEQFF
>TRBJ1-3|.|.|14|TRBV2
TGTGTCAGCAGCTGGACAGTCTCTGGAAACACCATATATTTT
CVSSWTVSGNTIYF
>TRBJ2-3|.|few|15|TRBV9
TGTGCCAGCAGCGCCCAGGGAATGGGCACAGATACGCAGTATTTT
CASSAQGMGTDTQYF
>TRBJ1-2|TRBD1|few|16|TRBV5-1
TGCGCCAGCAGCCGCGACAGGGGACAACGTAACTATGGCTACACCTTC
CASSRDRGQRNYGYTF
>TRBJ2-3|.|.|11|TRBV29-1
TGCAGCGTTGAACCGGACCATACGCAGTATTTT
CSVEPDHTQYF
>TRBJ1-2|TRBD1|.|15|TRBV28
TGTGCCAGCAGTTTAAGGGACAGAAGTTATTATGGCTACACCTTC
CASSLRDRSYYGYTF
>TRBJ2-7|.|few|13|TRBV18
TGTGCCAGCTCACCACCGGACGGTTACGAGCAGTACTTC
CASSPPDGYEQYF
>TRBJ2-7|.|.|16|TRBV11-2
TGTGCCAGCAGCCTTCATGCGGGACACCATCTTGACGAGCAGTACTTC
CASSLHAGHHLDEQYF
>TRBJ2-7|TRBD2|once|17|TRBV28
TGTGCCAGCAGTTTACCCGGACTAGCGGGAGTGTCTGACGAGCAGTACTTC
CASSLPGLAGVSDEQYF
>TRBJ2-7|.|few|15|TRBV5-1
TGCGCCAGCAGCTTGGAACAGGGAGGAGACTACGAGCAGTACTTC
CASSLEQGGDYEQYF
>TRBJ2-1|TRBD2|few|17|TRBV4-1
TGCGCCAGCAGCCAAGACCCCGCCGGGGGGGTCTACAATGAGCAGTTCTTC
CASSQDPAGGVYNEQFF
>TRBJ1-5|.|few|12|TRBV12-3/TRBV12-4
TGTGTCAGCAGTTTACAGAATCAGCCCCAGCATTTT
CVSSLQNQPQHF
>TRBJ2-7|TRBD2|.|13|TRBV29-1
TGCAGCGTTTCGAATGGACTAGCTCACGAGCAGTACTTC
CSVSNGLAHEQYF
>TRBJ2-1|TRBD2|few|17|TRBV28
TGTGCCAGCAGTGATTCGACTAGCGGGAGGGCTAGGAATGAGCAGTTCTTC
CASSDSTSGRARNEQFF
>TRBJ2-1|.|.|18|TRBV20-1
TGCAGTGCTAGAGCCCCAAACCAGAATTCCGCAGCTTACAATGAGCAGTTCTTC
CSARAPNQNSAAYNEQFF
>TRBJ2-1|TRBD2|.|16|TRBV5-1
TGCGCCAGCAGCTTGGCGGCTAGCGGGAGTGGCAATGAGCAGTTCTTC
CASSLAASGSGNEQFF
>TRBJ2-1|TRBD2|few|16|TRBV7-2
TGTGCCAGCAGCCCCCGAGGGCTAGCGGGGACCAATGAGCAGTTCTTC
CASSPRGLAGTNEQFF
>TRBJ2-1|.|.|11|TRBV29-1
TGCAGCGTTATAAGCGTAAATGAGCAGGTCTTC
CSVISVNEQVF
>TRBJ2-2|.|.|15|TRBV20-1
TGCAGTGCTAGAACCCGAGCGGATAACACCGGGGAGCTGTTTTTT
CSARTRADNTGELFF
>TRBJ2-6|.|.|15|TRBV27
TGTGCCAGCAGTCCCGACAGAACTGGGGCCAACGTCCTGACTTTC
CASSPDRTGANVLTF
>TRBJ2-7|.|few|15|TRBV3-1
TGTGCCAGCAGCCAAGGCCGATCCCCGTCTAACGAGCAGTACTTC
CASSQGRSPSNEQYF
>TRBJ1-4|.|.|13|TRBV20-1
TGCAGTGCTAAGGACAGTACTAATGAAAAACTGTTTTTT
CSAKDSTNEKLFF
>TRBJ2-7|.|few|13|TRBV15
TGTGCCACCAGCAGAGATAGCAGTTACGAGCAGTACTTC
CATSRDSSYEQYF
>TRBJ2-6|.|.|15|TRBV7-6
TGTGCCAGCAGCTTAAATGGGTTGGGGGCCAACGTCCTGACTTTC
CASSLNGLGANVLTF
>TRBJ1-2|.|.|15|TRBV2
TGTGCCATCAGAGGGCCCGGCGGTGGTAACTATGGCTACACCTTC
CAIRGPGGGNYGYTF
>TRBJ1-5|.|few|17|TRBV20-1
TGCAGTGCTAGTCACAGGCGGCTTGGTGGGAGCAATCAGCCCCAGCATTTT
CSASHRRLGGSNQPQHF
>TRBJ2-5|.|.|17|TRBV7-3
TGTGCCAGCAGCTCAAAATCCCGCGGTTTGGGGCAAGAGACCCAGTACTTC
CASSSKSRGLGQETQYF
>TRBJ2-4|TRBD1|.|16|TRBV5-1
TGCGCCAGCAGCTTGGACAGGGGGGTAGCCAAAAACATTCAGTACTTC
CASSLDRGVAKNIQYF
>TRBJ1-5|.|.|14|TRBV12-3/TRBV12-4
TGTGCCAGCAGTGGACCGGGCCTGGGAAGGGCCCAGCATTTT
CASSGPGLGRAQHF
>TRBJ1-5|.|.|13|TRBV24-1
TGTGCCACCAGTGATCGGACCAGTCAGCCCCAGCATTTT
CATSDRTSQPQHF